These T cell receptor beta chains were read from a single sample in a study of cytomegalovirus exposure and HLA in healthy donors. The table came from immunoSEQ multiplex PCR; TCRdb's copy has only in-frame clones and leaves some out. Of about 210,000 clones in the sample, roughly 82% were seen once. Input material: PBMCs. The receptors were gathered from a man aged 35-49 years in good health and CMV-seropositive. Both conserved end residues are part of each CDR3. The order of the fields is V gene, D gene, J gene, clone size, CDR3 DNA, CDR3 protein. The D gene is left open where the match is weak. The size entry is marked missing in some rows and otherwise reads once, few, many or a size class.

>TRBV29-1|TRBD1|TRBJ1-1|.
TGCAGCTCGACAGGGGGGACTGAAGCTTTCTTT
CSSTGGTEAFF
>TRBV9|.|TRBJ2-3|.
TGTGCCAGCAGCGTAGACTCCCCGGATACGCAGTATTTT
CASSVDSPDTQYF
>TRBV2|TRBD2|TRBJ2-3|.
TGTGCCAGCAGTGTACCGGCGGGAGGGGATACAGATACGCAGTATTTT
CASSVPAGGDTDTQYF
>TRBV6-6|.|TRBJ1-2|.
TGTGCCAGCAGTGCCGGCCGACAAGGCTATGGCTACACCTTC
CASSAGRQGYGYTF
>TRBV4-1|.|TRBJ2-7|.
TGCGCCAGCAGCCAAGATTGGGTAGCGGAGTACGAGCAGTACTTC
CASSQDWVAEYEQYF
>TRBV7-3|.|TRBJ2-1|.
TGTGCCAGCAGCTTAACGGGACTCCATGAGCAGTTCTTC
CASSLTGLHEQFF
>TRBV29-1|.|TRBJ1-4|once
TGCAGCGTTCAAGTAAATGAAAAACTGTTTTTT
CSVQVNEKLFF
>TRBV5-1|.|TRBJ1-1|.
TGCGCCAGCAGCTCGGTGGAGGGGACTGAAGCTTTCTTT
CASSSVEGTEAFF
>TRBV11-2|TRBD2|TRBJ2-3|few
TGTGCCAGCAGCCCCTTCGACGGGAGGGGCCTCGCTACGCAGTATTTT
CASSPFDGRGLATQYF
>TRBV19|TRBD1|TRBJ2-7|.
TGTGCCAGTAGTATGGTCGGGACAGGGATCTACGAGCAGTACTTC
CASSMVGTGIYEQYF
>TRBV7-9|TRBD1|TRBJ1-4|.
TGTGCCAGCAGCGGGACAGGGAGTGAAAAACTGTTTTTT
CASSGTGSEKLFF
>TRBV29-1|TRBD1|TRBJ1-1|.
TGCAGCGTTGACGAGGGGGCGAACACTGAAGCTTTCTTT
CSVDEGANTEAFF
>TRBV7-3|TRBD2|TRBJ2-7|.
TGTGCCAGCAGCTACGTAGCGGGAGTGCCCTACGAGCAGTACTTC
CASSYVAGVPYEQYF
>TRBV6-1|.|TRBJ1-5|few
TGTGCCAGCACTTGGACAGAGGTAAGCAATCAGCCCCAGCATTTT
CASTWTEVSNQPQHF
>TRBV6-1|.|TRBJ1-5|once
TGTGCCAGCAGTGCCTTTACGCCGGGTGATCAGCCCCAGCATTTT
CASSAFTPGDQPQHF
>TRBV29-1|.|TRBJ1-5|few
TGCAGCGTCCGCGGAGGGGTGAATCAGCCCCAGCATTTT
CSVRGGVNQPQHF
>TRBV7-9|.|TRBJ2-7|few
TGTGCCAGCAGCTTTGGGCAGCTGAGCTCCTACGAGCAGTACTTC
CASSFGQLSSYEQYF
>TRBV19|.|TRBJ1-5|.
TGTGCCAGTAAAATGCAGGGGAGAAGGCAGCCCCAGCATTTT
CASKMQGRRQPQHF
>TRBV6-5|.|TRBJ1-1|.
TGTGCCAGCAGTCCTAACGGGGGGCGCGTTGCTGAAGCTTTCTTT
CASSPNGGRVAEAFF
>TRBV5-1|.|TRBJ1-2|.
TGCGCCAGCAGCTTAGGGGACTCTGGGGGCTATGGCTACACCTTC
CASSLGDSGGYGYTF
>TRBV10-3|TRBD2|TRBJ2-3|once
TGTGCCATCAGTGAGACTAGCGGGGTCACAGATACGCAGTATTTT
CAISETSGVTDTQYF
>TRBV6-5|TRBD1|TRBJ2-4|.
TGTGCCAGCAGCCGGGACAGGGAAAAAAACATTCAGTACTTC
CASSRDREKNIQYF